The TCR beta chain described here comes from a study of T cells in Graves' hyperthyroidism and ophthalmopathy. Stable Graves' hyperthyroidism denoted no ophthalmopathy progression over 18 months. Using more than 8 ml of fresh peripheral blood, PBMCs were prepared. The length of the CDR3 is 14 residues. The V and J ends lost 4 bases and 5 bases, in that order; junction bases with no gene match: 8. Germline assignment: CDR1 DFQATT and CDR2 SNEGSKA (reference sequence). The investigators amplified TCR beta CDR3 regions from RNA transcripts. HTBI primers were the set used in a first-round RT-PCR of the TCR CDR3. TCRdb ran MiXCR on the multiplex PCR reads and lists one entry per CDR3 protein. The data show about 350,000 distinct CDR3 sequences, more than 11% seen once.

This sequence was found in a young woman with Graves' hyperthyroidism. Sequenced sample: blood. The rearrangement links TRBV20-1 to TRBJ2-1; 7 nucleotides agree with TRBD2. CDR3 amino acids: CSAIHPSGDNEQFF. The CDR3, as DNA: TGCAGTGCTATACACCCTAGCGGAGACAATGAGCAGTTCTTC.